The rows below give T cell receptor beta chains drawn from one sample of a study of T cell repertoires in MIS-A myocarditis. Using immunoSEQ multiplex PCR, the repertoire was profiled, and TCRdb retains in-frame clones only, with some absent. The data contain around 10,000 clones, around 89% of them singletons. The sample consisted of thoracic lymph node tissue obtained at autopsy. The receptors originated from a man aged 18 to 29 with fulminant myocarditis from multisystem inflammatory syndrome in adults (MIS-A) after COVID-19. The CDR3 runs from the conserved cysteine through the conserved F or W. Each record gives: J gene, clone size, D gene, V gene, CDR3 protein, CDR3 DNA. A D gene is named only where the DNA matches it firmly. Clone size is given for some rows only: seen once, a few or many times, or a class if the clone is expanded.

>TRBJ1-4|.|TRBD1|TRBV19
CATDSGTGYEKLFF
TGTGCCACCGATTCCGGGACAGGGTATGAAAAACTGTTTTTT
>TRBJ2-7|.|.|TRBV2
CASSELGGITYEQYF
TGTGCCAGCAGTGAATTGGGGGGAATCACCTACGAGCAGTACTTC
>TRBJ2-3|.|TRBD2|TRBV6-5
CASRDSGGAHTQYF
TGTGCCAGCAGGGATAGCGGGGGGGCTCATACGCAGTATTTT
>TRBJ1-1|.|.|TRBV7-8
CASSLAWNTEAFF
TGTGCCAGCAGCTTAGCATGGAACACTGAAGCTTTCTTT
>TRBJ1-2|.|.|TRBV7-9
CASSSFSYGYTF
TGTGCCAGCAGCTCCTTTAGCTATGGCTACACCTTC
>TRBJ2-2|.|TRBD2|TRBV9
CASSMRTSGRPNTGELFF
TGTGCCAGCAGCATGCGGACTAGCGGGAGGCCGAACACCGGGGAGCTGTTTTTT
>TRBJ1-1|.|.|TRBV7-9
CASSLPGNTEAFF
TGTGCCAGCAGCTTACCGGGTAACACTGAAGCTTTCTTT
>TRBJ2-3|.|.|TRBV28
CASSRRGGGVLYTDTQYF
TGTGCCAGCAGTCGGAGGGGAGGGGGGGTTTTGTACACAGATACGCAGTATTTT
>TRBJ2-1|.|TRBD2|TRBV24-1
CATSDQTSGHYNEQFF
TGTGCCACCAGTGATCAAACTAGCGGGCACTACAATGAGCAGTTCTTC
>TRBJ2-3|.|TRBD2|TRBV28
CASSSPTSGGRGTQYF
TGTGCCAGCAGTTCCCCGACTAGCGGGGGCCGAGGTACGCAGTATTTT
>TRBJ1-1|.|TRBD1|TRBV6-2/TRBV6-3
CASSPTQGATEAFF
TGTGCCAGCAGCCCAACACAGGGGGCAACTGAAGCTTTCTTT
>TRBJ2-5|.|.|TRBV28
CASRGGGFETQYF
TGTGCCAGTCGAGGGGGGGGATTTGAGACCCAGTACTTC
>TRBJ2-3|.|TRBD1|TRBV7-8
CASSPRTGGADTQYF
TGTGCCAGCAGCCCCCGTACAGGGGGAGCAGATACGCAGTATTTT
>TRBJ1-1|once|.|TRBV27
CASSLSRNTEAFF
TGTGCCAGCAGTTTATCGAGGAACACTGAAGCTTTCTTT
>TRBJ1-2|.|.|TRBV12-3/TRBV12-4
CASSFYGGYTF
TGTGCCAGCAGTTTCTACGGTGGCTACACCTTC
>TRBJ1-1|.|.|TRBV27
CASSPSGVTEAFF
TGTGCCAGCAGTCCATCAGGGGTAACTGAAGCTTTCTTT
>TRBJ1-1|.|.|TRBV27
CASSLSRPDRNQMNTEAFF
TGTGCCAGCAGTTTATCCCGGCCCGACAGGAACCAAATGAACACTGAAGCTTTCTTT
>TRBJ2-1|.|TRBD2|TRBV25-1
CASQTGGGNEQFF
TGTGCCAGCCAAACCGGGGGGGGGAATGAGCAGTTCTTC
>TRBJ1-3|.|.|TRBV5-1
CASRPTTSGNTIYF
TGCGCCAGCAGACCCACTACCTCTGGAAACACCATATATTTT
>TRBJ2-1|.|TRBD1|TRBV7-2
CASSLASGTGVPISSYNEQFF
TGTGCCAGCAGCTTAGCCTCCGGGACAGGGGTTCCTATTTCCTCCTACAATGAGCAGTTCTTC
>TRBJ2-2|.|.|TRBV5-6
CASSLGGGDRELFF
TGTGCCAGCAGCTTGGGAGGGGGGGACCGGGAGCTGTTTTTT
>TRBJ1-3|.|.|TRBV12-3/TRBV12-4
CASSWSGNTIYF
TGTGCCAGCAGTTGGTCTGGAAACACCATATATTTT
>TRBJ2-7|.|TRBD1|TRBV6-5
CASRDRGSYEQYF
TGTGCCAGCCGGGACAGGGGTTCCTACGAGCAGTACTTC
>TRBJ2-1|.|TRBD1|TRBV27
CASSLWQGAGNEQFF
TGTGCCAGCAGTTTATGGCAGGGGGCAGGAAATGAGCAGTTCTTC
>TRBJ1-1|.|TRBD1|TRBV5-1
CASRDRDRGVNTEAFF
TGCGCCAGCCGGGACCGGGACAGGGGCGTGAACACTGAAGCTTTCTTT
>TRBJ2-5|.|.|TRBV7-9
CASSSRVQETQYF
TGTGCCAGCAGCTCCAGGGTTCAGGAGACCCAGTACTTC
>TRBJ1-6|.|.|TRBV5-4
CASTPGNSNSPLHF
TGTGCCAGCACCCCTGGGAACAGTAATTCACCCCTCCACTTT
>TRBJ2-2|.|TRBD1|TRBV9
CASSVGRGTGNPGELFF
TGTGCCAGCAGCGTAGGTAGGGGGACAGGGAACCCCGGGGAGCTGTTTTTT
>TRBJ1-2|.|.|TRBV28
CASITTGTSLSHGYTF
TGTGCCAGCATCACTACCGGGACATCACTCTCCCATGGCTACACCTTC
>TRBJ2-1|.|.|TRBV4-1
CASSQDFALSYNEQFF
TGCGCCAGCAGCCAAGATTTTGCTCTATCTTACAATGAGCAGTTCTTC
>TRBJ2-1|.|.|TRBV28
CASSETARNEQFF
TGTGCCAGCAGCGAGACAGCGCGCAATGAGCAGTTCTTC
>TRBJ2-7|.|.|TRBV7-6
CASSLADTSYEQYF
TGTGCCAGCAGCTTAGCAGACACTTCCTACGAGCAGTACTTC
>TRBJ2-5|.|TRBD1|TRBV11-3
CASSPGQGAQETQYF
TGTGCCAGCAGCCCGGGACAGGGGGCTCAAGAGACCCAGTACTTC
>TRBJ1-6|.|TRBD1|TRBV5-1
CASSLEGQGASPLHF
TGCGCCAGCAGCTTGGAGGGACAGGGAGCTTCACCCCTCCACTTT
>TRBJ1-6|.|.|TRBV19
CASSIGSRVASLHF
TGTGCCAGTAGTATAGGGTCCAGGGTGGCATCCCTCCACTTT
>TRBJ1-4|once|TRBD1|TRBV30
CAWSVGTGLEKLFF
TGTGCCTGGAGTGTCGGGACAGGGTTAGAAAAACTGTTTTTT
>TRBJ2-2|few|TRBD1|TRBV27
CASSGDRVLTGELFF
TGTGCCAGCAGCGGGGACAGAGTATTGACCGGGGAGCTGTTTTTT
>TRBJ2-7|.|.|TRBV3-1/TRBV3-2
CASSQDPRLSHEQYF
TGTGCCAGCAGCCAAGATCCTAGGCTCTCCCACGAGCAGTACTTC
>TRBJ1-3|.|TRBD1|TRBV6-5
CASLLDRTGWAIYF
TGTGCCAGTCTTTTGGACAGGACTGGTTGGGCCATATATTTT
>TRBJ2-5|.|.|TRBV24-1
CATSGPLQETQYF
TGTGCCACCAGTGGACCCCTACAAGAGACCCAGTACTTC